These T cell receptor beta chains were read from a single sample in a study of T-cell reconstitution after alpha-beta-depleted transplantation in children. From the PCR reads, TCRdb called clonotypes with MiXCR, one entry per CDR3 protein. The data contain approximately 650,000 distinct CDR3 sequences, over 10% of them singletons. Specimen: PBMCs, collected before TCRalphabeta/CD19-depleted stem cell transplant. These receptor sequences come from a girl aged 2-10 years with congenital amegakaryocytic thrombocytopenia, due to receive a stem cell transplant. CDR3s include the opening cysteine and the closing phenylalanine or tryptophan. A D gene is named only where the DNA matches it firmly. The listing skips clone size in some rows; elsewhere it reads once, few, many or a size class.

J | size | V | D | CDR3 | DNA
TRBJ1-2 | few | TRBV7-8 | . | CASSSDSPNYGYTF | TGTGCCAGCAGCTCGGACAGTCCTAACTATGGCTACACCTTC
TRBJ2-7 | many | TRBV29-1 | . | CSVVQRQSPYEQYF | TGCAGCGTTGTTCAAAGACAGTCACCCTACGAGCAGTACTTC
TRBJ2-2 | many | TRBV5-1 | . | CASSPGHPNTGELFF | TGCGCCAGCAGCCCGGGACATCCGAACACCGGGGAGCTGTTTTTT
TRBJ2-1 | . | TRBV28 | . | CASSLWISLTYNEQFF | TGTGCCAGCAGTTTATGGATCTCATTGACCTACAATGAGCAGTTCTTC
TRBJ1-1 | many | TRBV3-1 | . | CASSQESWDGNTEAFF | TGTGCCAGCAGCCAAGAGTCCTGGGACGGGAACACTGAAGCTTTCTTT
TRBJ1-1 | . | TRBV3-1 | . | CASRPQGRNTEAFF | TGTGCCAGCAGACCCCAGGGGAGGAACACTGAAGCTTTCTTT
TRBJ2-1 | . | TRBV12-3/TRBV12-4 | TRBD2 | CASSSIVSGLAKTYYNEQFF | TGTGCCAGCAGTTCGATCGTATCGGGACTAGCCAAAACTTACTACAATGAGCAGTTCTTC
TRBJ2-1 | many | TRBV10-3 | TRBD2 | CAVKSGLADYNEQFF | TGTGCCGTTAAGTCCGGACTAGCGGACTACAATGAGCAGTTCTTC
TRBJ2-3 | . | TRBV5-1 | TRBD2 | CASSLAGAGAADTQYF | TGCGCCAGCAGCTTGGCCGGGGCGGGAGCGGCAGATACGCAGTATTTT
TRBJ2-1 | few | TRBV7-9 | . | CASSSGINEQFF | TGTGCCAGCAGCTCGGGTATAAATGAGCAGTTCTTC
TRBJ2-1 | . | TRBV5-1 | TRBD2 | CASDVTSGSPPEQFF | TGCGCCAGCGACGTCACTAGCGGGAGTCCGCCTGAGCAGTTCTTC
TRBJ2-7 | many | TRBV7-3 | TRBD2 | CASSSGLAGSYEQYF | TGTGCCAGCAGCTCGGGACTAGCGGGCTCCTACGAGCAGTACTTC
TRBJ2-7 | few | TRBV28 | . | CASSLWRETYEQYF | TGTGCCAGCAGTTTATGGAGGGAGACGTACGAGCAGTACTTC
TRBJ1-1 | . | TRBV5-1 | . | CASSLGPLLNTEAFF | TGCGCCAGCAGCTTGGGCCCCCTCCTGAACACTGAAGCTTTCTTT
TRBJ2-7 | many | TRBV28 | . | CATYSGFSYEQYF | TGTGCCACTTATTCGGGGTTCTCCTACGAGCAGTACTTC
TRBJ2-7 | many | TRBV12-3/TRBV12-4 | . | CASSLRRYEQYF | TGTGCCAGCAGTTTACGACGGTACGAGCAGTACTTC
TRBJ1-2 | many | TRBV7-9 | TRBD1 | CASSLAHRGGYTF | TGTGCCAGCAGCTTAGCACACAGGGGTGGCTACACCTTC
TRBJ2-1 | many | TRBV20-1 | TRBD2 | CSARGRGSDNEQFF | TGCAGTGCTAGAGGTCGCGGGAGTGACAATGAGCAGTTCTTC
TRBJ1-3 | few | TRBV10-3 | . | CAIRDRHTNTIYF | TGTGCCATCAGAGACCGGCACACGAACACCATATATTTT
TRBJ2-1 | . | TRBV18 | TRBD2 | CASVTRLAGLTGNEQFF | TGTGCCAGCGTCACCCGACTAGCGGGACTAACCGGGAATGAGCAGTTCTTC